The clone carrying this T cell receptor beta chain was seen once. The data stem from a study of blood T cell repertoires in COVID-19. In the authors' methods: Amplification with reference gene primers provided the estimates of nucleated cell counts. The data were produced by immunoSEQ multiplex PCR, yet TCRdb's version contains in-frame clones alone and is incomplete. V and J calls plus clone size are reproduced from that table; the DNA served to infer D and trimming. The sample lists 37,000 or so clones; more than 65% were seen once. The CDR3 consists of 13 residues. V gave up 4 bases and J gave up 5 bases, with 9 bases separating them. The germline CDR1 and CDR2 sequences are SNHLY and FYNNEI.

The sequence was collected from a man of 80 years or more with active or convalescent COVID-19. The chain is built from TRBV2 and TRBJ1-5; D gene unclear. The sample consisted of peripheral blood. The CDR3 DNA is TGTGCCAGCAGTGCGACAAATTATCAGCCCCAGCATTTT. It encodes CASSATNYQPQHF.